This entry concerns a single TCR beta chain. Its antigen is still unknown. The sample holds no much larger clone one base away, and base qualities are not on file. The collaborating institutions used their own protocols to collect whole blood in K2EDTA tubes. For TCRbeta analysis, collaborator samples were shipped as frozen whole blood, as isolated PBMCs, or as DNA extracted from either sample type. These data come from a study of blood T cell repertoires in COVID-19 (dated by TCRdb to 2018 to 2021). Background on the whole study: Samples from collaborators originated in the United States, Italy and Spain and spanned both the acute and convalescent phases of COVID-19. Where available, HLA class I and class II types were obtained from metadata supplied by the sample provider rather than from assay-based typing. The repertoires were released in a freely available public database meant as a resource for research on the immune response to SARS-CoV-2. The samples were drawn from the first 160 participants of the ongoing ImmuneRACE study and from 1,200 or so subjects provided by 6 global collaborators. The dataset comprised deeply sampled blood TCRbeta repertoires from subjects exposed to, actively infected with, or recovered from COVID-19. Nearly every sample came with metadata listing a de-identified subject ID, COVID-19 status, age in years and sex. The material from the prospective study consisted of cDNA or gDNA derived from T cells, B-cell-depleted T cells, or PBMCs. What the study reported, not specific to this receptor: The amount of clinical and demographic metadata varied by source and participant and was provided uncurated.

The germline ends are 16 bases apart after V is trimmed by 3 bases and J by 7 bases. Including the terminal cysteine and phenylalanine, the CDR3 comprises 14 residues. Kept here is only the CDR3 DNA, which spans 42 bases and is read in frame from base 1. As encoded in the germline V gene, CDR1 is SGHTA while CDR2 is FQGNSA. TCRbeta CDR3 regions were amplified from genomic DNA using the immunoSEQ Assay, a bias-controlled multiplex PCR. The published analysis was carried out like this. Nucleated cell counts per sample were estimated from amplification of reference gene primers within the assay. To quantify the absolute abundance of each unique TCRbeta CDR3 rearrangement, sequence reads were collapsed and filtered. Productive Simpson clonality was computed per sample as the square root of Simpson's diversity index over productive rearrangements. Held by TCRdb, this immuneACCESS table contains in-frame sequences only and omits some clones. Under half of the omission traces to an unresolved V gene where checked; the cause of the rest is unknown. That table gives V, J and clone size, and the DNA gave D and trimming. The sample contains about 200,000 clones, 84% of them found a single time. The ten most abundant clones make up about 10% of the sample.

This clonotype originated in a man between 45 and 60 years old with active or convalescent COVID-19. The rearranged chain carries TRBV7-2 and TRBJ2-7; matching of 6 bases hints at TRBD2 as the D gene. Sequenced sample: peripheral blood. The nucleotides are TGTGCCAGCAGCTTGTCAGGTCCAGGGAGGGAGCAGTACTTC. The translation is CASSLSGPGREQYF.